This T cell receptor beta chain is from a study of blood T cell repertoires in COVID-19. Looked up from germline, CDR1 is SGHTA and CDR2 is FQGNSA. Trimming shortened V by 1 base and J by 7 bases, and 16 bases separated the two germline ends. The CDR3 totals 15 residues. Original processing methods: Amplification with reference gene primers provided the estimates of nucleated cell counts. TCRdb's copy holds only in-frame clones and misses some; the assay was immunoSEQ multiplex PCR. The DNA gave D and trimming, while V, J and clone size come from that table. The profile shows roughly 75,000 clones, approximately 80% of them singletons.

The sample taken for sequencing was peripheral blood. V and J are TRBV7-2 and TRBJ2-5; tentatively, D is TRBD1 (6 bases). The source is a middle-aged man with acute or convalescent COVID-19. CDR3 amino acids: CASSLDATGPRTQYF. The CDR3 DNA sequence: TGTGCCAGCAGCTTAGACGCGACAGGCCCCCGGACCCAGTACTTC.